The 20 T cell receptor beta chains reported below all come from one sample, sequenced in a study of shared clonotypes between healthy human individuals (dated by TCRdb to about 2020). The protocol used for the library was the immunoSEQ multiplex PCR assay. TCRdb carries this immuneACCESS record with in-frame sequences only. Its versions omit some clonotypes, under half of them owing to an unresolved V gene in the studies checked, with the rest unexplained. The sample table lists around 650,000 clones, 95% to 96% of them with a count of one. Clones ranked in the top ten supply 0.11% of the sample. CD8 naive samples were CD45RO-negative cells positively selected for CCR7, giving a CD45RA+CCR7+ population that excluded TemRA cells. Sequencing was carried out using naive CD8+ T cells sorted from blood. The cell subset or site label on this specimen signifies: CD45RA+CCR7+. All receptors come from a woman younger than 45 in good health.

The gene calls are TRBV30 and TRBJ2-7, with no clear D. Germline loops: CDR1 GTSNPN, CDR2 SVGIG (reference sequence). The V gene lost 1 base and the J gene lost 6 bases, with 10 bases spanning the gap. The CDR3 covers 12 residues. The CDR3: CAWSADISEQYF. The CDR3 DNA is TGTGCCTGGAGTGCCGATATTAGCGAGCAGTACTTC.

This chain joins TRBV4-1 and TRBJ2-1; D unclear. V gave up 6 bases and J gave up 1 base, with 13 bases separating them. Germline V gene data show CDR1 as MGHRA and CDR2 as YSYEKL. The CDR3 extends over 15 amino acids. As DNA, the CDR3 is TGCGCCAGCAGGGTTACCAAGGCGTCCTACAATGAGCAGTTCTTC. Its protein product is CASRVTKASYNEQFF.

This chain uses TRBV11-2 with TRBJ2-1; TRBD2 matches at 11 bases. Per germline, CDR1 SGHAT and CDR2 FQNNGV. The CDR3 is made up of 12 amino acids. The junction had 2 bases not matched to a gene; V was cut back by 6 bases and J by 10 bases. Written as DNA, the CDR3 is TGTGCCAGCAGTTGGACTAGCGGGGAGCAGTTCTTC. Translation gives CASSWTSGEQFF.

CDR3 sequence: CASSLSGTGPYNEQFF. The CDR3 nucleotides are TGCGCCAGCAGCTTGTCAGGGACAGGACCCTACAATGAGCAGTTCTTC. This chain joins TRBV5-1 and TRBJ2-1; 8 positions match TRBD1. The CDR3 spans 16 residues. Germline CDR1 is SGHRS and CDR2 is YFSETQ. Losses at the gene ends were 1 base for V and 2 bases for J; bases not matched to a gene: 5.

This sequence joins TRBV6-5 and TRBJ1-2; possibly TRBD1 for D (6 bases). V dropped 4 bases and J dropped 4 bases, with 19 bases sitting between them. Per germline, CDR1 MNHEY and CDR2 SVGAGI. The CDR3 is 16 amino acids. The CDR3 DNA sequence: TGTGCCAGCAGTTCTACAACTCGATGGACAGTCTATGGCTACACCTTC. This codes for CASSSTTRWTVYGYTF.

About this clone: Different DNA sequences within this sample yield the same CDR3. The rearrangement links TRBV29-1 to TRBJ2-1; D possibly corresponds to TRBD1 (6 bases). Trimming removed 4 bases from V and 3 bases from J, with 10 bases in between. The CDR3 runs 13 residues. The germline gives CDR1 SQVTM, CDR2 ANQGSEA. CDR3 bases: TGCAGCGTTGGTACAGGGAGCTACAATGAGCAGTTCTTC. Translation: CSVGTGSYNEQFF.

The rearrangement joins TRBV7-9 to TRBJ2-1; TRBD2 matches at 7 bases. The germline V gene has CDR1 SEHNR and CDR2 FQNEAQ (reference sequence). With 1 base clipped from V and 0 bases from J, the junction kept 6 bases outside the gene matches. The CDR3 consists of 17 residues. Written as DNA, the CDR3 is TGTGCCAGCAGCTTAGGGGGGGAGGGCCCCTCCTACAATGAGCAGTTCTTC. This translates into CASSLGGEGPSYNEQFF.

The gene calls are TRBV5-6 and TRBJ2-3; 7 positions agree with TRBD1. The germline V gene encodes CDR1 SGHDT and CDR2 YYEEEE. This CDR3 has 16 residues. V was pared by 6 bases and J by 2 bases, with 12 bases of the junction left unmatched. The CDR3 nucleotides read TGTGCCAGCACCCCCGGGCAAGGGGGCATCACAGATACGCAGTATTTT. The encoded protein is CASTPGQGGITDTQYF. Based on the CDR3 plus reference TRBV5-6 and TRBJ2-3, the full variable domain is DAGVTQSPTHLIKTRGQQVTLRCSPKSGHDTVSWYQQALGQGPQFIFQYYEEEERQRGNFPDRFSGHQFPNYSSELNVNALLLGDSALYLCASTPGQGGITDTQYFGPGTRLTVL.

The chain links TRBV9 to TRBJ2-7; TRBD2 might be the D (6 bases). The CDR3 is 16 amino acids. V lost 0 bases, J lost 4 bases, and 17 bases lay in between. Germline CDR1 reads SGDLS; CDR2 reads YYNGEE. In DNA form, the CDR3 reads TGTGCCAGCAGCGTAGATTCCCAACGGGGGTTTTACGAGCAGTACTTC. Translating gives CASSVDSQRGFYEQYF.

This chain joins TRBV6-5 and TRBJ1-1; maybe TRBD1 (6 bases). The germline V and J ends were trimmed by 5 bases and 5 bases, with 12 bases remaining between them. In germline, CDR1 is MNHEY, CDR2 SVGAGI. The CDR3 sequence is 13 residues long. CDR3 DNA sequence: TGTGCCAGCAGTCTACAGGGCCGTACTGAAGCTTTCTTT. Translating gives CASSLQGRTEAFF.

The genes are TRBV30 and TRBJ2-3; 8 bases are a match to TRBD1. This CDR3 is 14 amino acids long. V trimming: 2 bases; J trimming: 4 bases; junction bases outside the gene matches: 5. Germline CDR1 GTSNPN, CDR2 SVGIG (reference sequence). The CDR3 sequence is CAWSRGQGADTQYF. The CDR3 DNA reads TGTGCCTGGAGTAGAGGACAGGGTGCAGATACGCAGTATTTT.

V usage is TRBV28 and J usage is TRBJ2-6; the match to TRBD1 covers 10 bases. After removal of 8 bases from V and 0 bases from J, the junction contained 4 bases not matched to a gene. The CDR3 runs 16 residues. CDR1 is MDHEN, CDR2 SYDVKM, per germline. CDR3 loop: CASQDRGSSGANVLTF. CDR3 bases: TGTGCCAGCCAGGACAGGGGGAGCTCTGGGGCCAACGTCCTGACTTTC.

V gene TRBV11-2 combines with J gene TRBJ1-4; weak D call: TRBD1 (5 bases). The CDR3 is 17 residues long. Germline values: CDR1 SGHAT, CDR2 FQNNGV. Between the trimmed V and J ends, which lost 3 bases and 0 bases, there was a span of 14 bases. CDR3 bases: TGTGCCAGCAGCTTCGGCAGGGTAATCCCAACTAATGAAAAACTGTTTTTT. Translation gives CASSFGRVIPTNEKLFF.

The J gene is TRBJ2-7, the V gene TRBV23-1; D is undetermined. TRBV23-1 is an ORF for which the function is uncertain. This CDR3 has 12 amino acids. Trimming removed 7 bases at V and 2 bases at J, with 9 bases between. This chain's CDR3 is CASTIEAYEQYF. The CDR3 coding sequence is TGCGCCAGCACGATCGAGGCCTACGAGCAGTACTTC.

The chain links TRBV19 to TRBJ2-7; D is possibly TRBD1 (6 bases). Germline V gives CDR1 LNHDA, CDR2 SQIVND (reference sequence). The CDR3 consists of 15 residues. V was clipped by 6 bases and J by 2 bases, with 17 bases between them. CDR3 amino acids: CASSQVQGTTYEQYF. The CDR3 nucleotides are TGTGCCAGTAGCCAAGTACAGGGCACAACCTACGAGCAGTACTTC.

V gene TRBV7-9 combines with J gene TRBJ2-1; 10 bases match TRBD2. The CDR3 is 18 residues long. V shed 4 bases, J shed 3 bases, and the junction held 12 bases outside the gene matches. Per germline, CDR1 SEHNR and CDR2 FQNEAQ (reference sequence). CDR3 protein: CASSSQRKREGRYNEQFF. In nucleotides, the CDR3 is TGTGCCAGCAGCTCCCAAAGGAAGCGGGAGGGTCGCTACAATGAGCAGTTCTTC.

The chain couples TRBV4-1 to TRBJ2-5; D assignment may be TRBD1 or TRBD2 (5 bases each). V gave up 4 bases and J gave up 11 bases, with 17 bases separating them. Looked up from germline, CDR1 is MGHRA and CDR2 is YSYEKL. There are 13 residues in the CDR3. The CDR3 DNA reads TGCGCCAGCAGCCGCCCCGGGGACGTAGAGCAGTACTTC. This gives the protein CASSRPGDVEQYF.

V gene TRBV10-2 combines with J gene TRBJ2-5; TRBD2 agrees at 15 bases. Germline V CDR1 and CDR2: WSHSY, SAAADI. The V and J ends lost 10 bases and 5 bases, in that order; junction bases with no gene match: 5. The CDR3 is 14 amino acids. The CDR3 sequence: CATGLAGGQETQYF. For the CDR3, the DNA is TGCGCCACAGGACTAGCGGGAGGGCAGGAGACCCAGTACTTC.

J is TRBJ2-5 and V is TRBV15; D ambiguous. Looked up from germline, CDR1 is LNHNV and CDR2 is YYDKDF (reference sequence). CDR3 length equals 11 residues. Trimming shortened V by 5 bases and J by 5 bases, and 6 bases separated the two germline ends. As DNA, the CDR3 is TGTGCCACCAGCGATTTGGAGACCCAGTACTTC. Translated: CATSDLETQYF.

This clone was seen once. This chain uses TRBV9 with TRBJ2-7, with TRBD2 identical over 8 bases. Germline CDR1 reads SGDLS; CDR2 reads YYNGEE. The CDR3 is made up of 15 amino acids. Germline trimming cut 3 bases from V and 3 bases from J; bases unmatched to any gene: 8. As DNA, the CDR3 is TGTGCCAGCAGCGCGACTAGCGCCGACGTCTACGAGCAGTACTTC. Protein product: CASSATSADVYEQYF.